These T cell receptor beta chains were read from a single sample in a study of T cells after yellow fever vaccination. TCRdb re-called the 5' RACE reads with MiXCR, one entry per CDR3 protein. This table has some 300,000 distinct CDR3 sequences, around 10% appearing once. Here the sequenced sample was CD4+ T cells sorted from PBMCs, taken 45 days after the yellow fever booster vaccination. The receptors were sampled from a man younger than 35 who received the YFV17D yellow fever vaccine. The CDR3 runs from the conserved cysteine through the conserved F or W. Fields, in order: J gene, clone size, V gene, CDR3 protein. Rows may omit the clone size; those that give it use once, few, many or a size class.

TRBJ2-2 few TRBV5-5 CASRQGGTGELFF
TRBJ2-5 many TRBV19 CAASRDRSDQETQYF
TRBJ1-2 - TRBV20-1 CSASSGGGGYTF
TRBJ1-5 few TRBV18 CASSPSPGGQPQHF
TRBJ1-5 - TRBV20-1 CSASGGGRWGGNQPQHF
TRBJ2-1 few TRBV4-3 CASSPFIAGGPYNEQFF
TRBJ1-2 many TRBV6-5 CASSSTGDRGYTF
TRBJ1-1 few TRBV7-2 CASSLGGALGTEAFF
TRBJ2-1 - TRBV5-5 CASSLGLTEQFF
TRBJ2-3 few TRBV5-1 CASSLEGAALDTQYF
TRBJ1-2 - TRBV28 CASHPQRPSGYTF
TRBJ2-7 - TRBV2 CASKKGQGVEQYF
TRBJ1-3 - TRBV4-2 CASSQDRARQGNTIYF
TRBJ2-6 - TRBV7-2 CASSLSGNNVLTF
TRBJ2-3 - TRBV7-9 CASSPGGITDTQYF
TRBJ2-3 - TRBV5-8 CATHPRGQGVSTQYF
TRBJ2-3 - TRBV5-1 CASSLEVLGADTQYF
TRBJ2-5 - TRBV7-9 CASSFGDRGKRETQYF
TRBJ2-3 - TRBV6-1 CATYSGRRRDTQYF
TRBJ2-2 many TRBV4-3 CASSPEGGQNTGELFF
TRBJ2-7 few TRBV5-6 CASSLYSFSYEQYF
TRBJ1-2 few TRBV7-2 CASRPPQGNYGYTF
TRBJ1-5 - TRBV6-2/TRBV6-3 CASSYSFQPQHF
TRBJ2-7 few TRBV30 CAWSAPGPKDEQYF
TRBJ1-2 - TRBV4-1 CASSHRDSNQANYGYTF
TRBJ2-3 - TRBV27 CASSRREGVDTQYF
TRBJ1-2 - TRBV3-1 CASSLRTEGGYTF
TRBJ1-2 - TRBV5-4 CASSLAGTGEVKRTF
TRBJ1-1 - TRBV20-1 CSASGTVPTEAFF
TRBJ2-7 few TRBV5-1 CASSSATDSYEQYF
TRBJ1-1 few TRBV6-5 CASSYSGGLRTEAFF
TRBJ1-5 few TRBV29-1 CSGGTGRGPQHF
TRBJ2-1 few TRBV10-3 CAITNRRGSSYNEQFF
TRBJ1-5 few TRBV6-1 CASRRTGRNQPQHF
TRBJ1-5 few TRBV20-1 CSARGSHPNQPQHF
TRBJ1-1 few TRBV6-1 CASSEATVNTEAFF
TRBJ2-2 few TRBV12-3/TRBV12-4 CASSRLAGGGNTGELFF
TRBJ2-1 few TRBV5-1 CASSLRSGGEQFF
TRBJ1-1 - TRBV5-4 CASSRPGTGMGTEAFF
TRBJ2-3 many TRBV7-2 CASSLAPGGGTAQYF
TRBJ1-6 - TRBV7-6 CATRQGWDSPLHF
TRBJ2-5 - TRBV6-5 CASSPLAGVKQTQYF